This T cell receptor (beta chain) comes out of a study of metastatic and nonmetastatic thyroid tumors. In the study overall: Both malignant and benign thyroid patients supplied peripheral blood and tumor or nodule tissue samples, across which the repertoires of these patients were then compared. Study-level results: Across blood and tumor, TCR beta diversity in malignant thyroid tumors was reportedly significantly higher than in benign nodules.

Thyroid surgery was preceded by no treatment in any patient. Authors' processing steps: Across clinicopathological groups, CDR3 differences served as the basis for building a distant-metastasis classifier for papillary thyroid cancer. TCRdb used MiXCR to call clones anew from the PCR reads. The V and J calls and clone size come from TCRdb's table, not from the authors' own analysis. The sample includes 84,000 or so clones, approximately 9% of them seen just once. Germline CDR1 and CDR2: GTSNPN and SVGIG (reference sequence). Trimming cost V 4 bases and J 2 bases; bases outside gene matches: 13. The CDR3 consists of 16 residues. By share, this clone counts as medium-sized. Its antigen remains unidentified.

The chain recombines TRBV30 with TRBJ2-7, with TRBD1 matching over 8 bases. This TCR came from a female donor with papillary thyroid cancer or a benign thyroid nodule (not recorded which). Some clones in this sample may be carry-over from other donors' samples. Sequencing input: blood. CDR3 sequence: CAWTKWIKDRAYEQYF. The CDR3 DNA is TGTGCCTGGACTAAGTGGATAAAGGACAGGGCCTACGAGCAGTACTTC.